A single sample is the source of the 2 T cell receptor beta chains below, sequenced in a study of ipilimumab plus nivolumab after autologous stem cell transplantation. The protocol was immunoSEQ multiplex PCR, while the TCRdb copy is restricted to in-frame clones and leaves out a portion. The top ten clones hold around 5% of a sample with about 25,000 clones, around 84% of them seen once. The starting material was PBMCs, obtained in a trial of ipilimumab plus nivolumab as post-transplant consolidation. The receptors shown here come from a male donor with diffuse large B-cell lymphoma.

This sequence joins TRBV7-9 and TRBJ2-1; TRBD1 matches at 10 bases. Germline CDR1 and CDR2: SEHNR and FQNEAQ (reference sequence). V lost 7 bases to trimming and J lost 14 bases; unmatched junction nucleotides: 14. This CDR3 spans 14 amino acids. The chain's CDR3 is CASTMGQGTAQEFF. DNA for the CDR3: TGTGCCAGCACCATGGGACAGGGGACAGCCCAAGAGTTCTTC.

The chain links TRBV18 to TRBJ1-2; tentatively, D is TRBD1 (5 bases). The CDR3 contains 16 residues. The V end lost 6 bases, the J end lost 1 base, and 18 bases lay between the germline ends. Germline V CDR1 and CDR2: KGHSH, LQKENI. CDR3: CASSTTDSGRNYGYTF. In nucleotides, the CDR3 is TGTGCCAGCTCCACGACCGACAGCGGCCGTAACTATGGCTACACCTTC.